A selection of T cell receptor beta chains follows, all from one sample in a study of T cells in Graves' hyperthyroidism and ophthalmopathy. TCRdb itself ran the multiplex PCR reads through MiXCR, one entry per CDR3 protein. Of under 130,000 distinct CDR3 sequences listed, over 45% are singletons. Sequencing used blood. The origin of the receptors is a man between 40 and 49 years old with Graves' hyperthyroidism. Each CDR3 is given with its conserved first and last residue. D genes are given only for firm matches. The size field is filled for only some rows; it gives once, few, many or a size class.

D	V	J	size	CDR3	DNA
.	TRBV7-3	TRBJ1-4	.	CASSLRAGFEKLFF	TGTGCCAGCAGCTTACGGGCAGGGTTCGAAAAACTGTTTTTT
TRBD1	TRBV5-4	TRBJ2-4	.	CASSRQQGMAKNIQYF	TGTGCCAGCAGCCGGCAACAGGGGATGGCCAAAAACATTCAGTACTTC
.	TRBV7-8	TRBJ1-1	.	CASTAGVNTEAFF	TGTGCCAGCACCGCGGGGGTAAACACTGAAGCTTTCTTT
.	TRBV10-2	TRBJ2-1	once	CASSGPAEAYNVQFF	TGCGCCAGCAGTGGTCCAGCGGAAGCCTACAATGTGCAGTTCTTC
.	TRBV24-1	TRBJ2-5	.	CATSALSGQGSETQYF	TGTGCCACCAGCGCCCTCAGTGGTCAGGGCTCAGAGACCCAGTACTTC
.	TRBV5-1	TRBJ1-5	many	CASSLDLGDQPQHF	TGCGCCAGCAGCTTGGACTTGGGGGATCAGCCCCAGCATTTT
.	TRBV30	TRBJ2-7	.	CAWGGWYTEQYF	TGTGCCTGGGGGGGGTGGTATACCGAGCAGTACTTC
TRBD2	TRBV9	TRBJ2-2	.	CASSVGGGAGTGELFF	TGTGCCAGCAGCGTAGGCGGGGGGGCGGGGACCGGGGAGCTGTTTTTT
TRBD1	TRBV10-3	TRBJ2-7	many	CAISETGGSYEQYF	TGTGCCATCAGTGAGACAGGGGGTTCCTACGAGCAGTACTTC
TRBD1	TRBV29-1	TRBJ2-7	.	CSARTGDGPYERYF	TGCAGCGCTAGAACAGGGGACGGTCCCTACGAGCGGTACTTC
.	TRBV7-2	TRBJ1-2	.	CASSPRGFGGYTF	TGTGCCAGCAGCCCCCGAGGGTTTGGTGGCTACACCTTC
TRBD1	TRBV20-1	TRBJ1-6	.	CSARGTGLGNSPLHF	TGCAGTGCTAGGGGGACAGGGTTGGGAAATTCACCCCTCCACTTT
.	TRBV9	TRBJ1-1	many	CASSVEGRGTEAFF	TGTGCCAGCAGCGTAGAGGGGAGGGGCACTGAAGCTTTCTTT
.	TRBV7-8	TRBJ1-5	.	CAWSTGRGGQPQHF	TGTGCCTGGAGTACTGGGAGGGGAGGGCAGCCCCAGCATTTT
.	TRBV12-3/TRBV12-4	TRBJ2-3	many	CASQAGPARNTQYF	TGTGCCAGCCAGGCTGGACCGGCCCGGAACACGCAGTATTTT
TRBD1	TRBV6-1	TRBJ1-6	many	CASRGTVSSPLHF	TGTGCCAGCAGAGGGACAGTTTCTTCACCCCTCCACTTT
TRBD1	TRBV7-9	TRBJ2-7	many	CASSLADRGISYEQYF	TGTGCCAGCAGCTTAGCGGACAGGGGGATCTCCTACGAGCAGTACTTC
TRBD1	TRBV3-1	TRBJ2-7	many	CASSRRWDSQGQYF	TGTGCCAGCAGCCGACGGTGGGACAGTCAAGGGCAGTACTTC
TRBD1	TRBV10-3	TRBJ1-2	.	CAISETGGGYTF	TGTGCCATCAGTGAGACAGGGGGCGGCTACACCTTC
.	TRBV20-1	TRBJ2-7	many	CSARGYYEQYF	TGCAGTGCTAGGGGCTACTACGAGCAGTACTTC
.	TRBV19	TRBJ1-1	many	CASSILTGASNTEAFF	TGTGCCAGTAGCATTCTCACAGGAGCTTCGAACACTGAAGCTTTCTTT
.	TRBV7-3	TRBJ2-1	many	CASSSGGNEQFF	TGTGCCAGCAGCTCCGGTGGGAATGAGCAGTTCTTC
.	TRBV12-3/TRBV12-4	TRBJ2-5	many	CASTDLGLLETQYF	TGTGCCAGCACCGATCTAGGACTCCTCGAGACCCAGTACTTC
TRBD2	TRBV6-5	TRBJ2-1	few	CASISASGGPPSYNEQFF	TGTGCCAGCATAAGTGCTAGCGGGGGGCCCCCCTCCTACAATGAGCAGTTCTTC
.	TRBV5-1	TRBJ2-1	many	CASHHPLGQQNNEQFF	TGCGCCAGTCATCATCCCTTAGGACAGCAGAACAATGAGCAGTTCTTC
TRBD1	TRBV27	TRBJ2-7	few	CASSRTGSSYEQYF	TGTGCCAGCAGTCGGACAGGGAGCTCCTACGAGCAGTACTTC
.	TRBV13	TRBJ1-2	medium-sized	CASSAQEGYGYTF	TGTGCCAGCAGCGCACAGGAGGGGTATGGCTACACCTTC
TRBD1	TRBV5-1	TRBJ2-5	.	CASSSGQSKGETQYF	TGCGCCAGCAGCTCGGGACAGTCCAAAGGGGAGACCCAGTACTTC
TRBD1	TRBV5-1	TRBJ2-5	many	CASSSEWDRAKTQYF	TGCGCCAGCAGCTCCGAATGGGACAGGGCGAAGACCCAGTACTTC
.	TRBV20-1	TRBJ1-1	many	CSASWYGEAFF	TGCAGTGCTAGTTGGTATGGTGAAGCTTTCTTT
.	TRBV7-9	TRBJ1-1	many	CASSLVHANTEAFF	TGTGCCAGCAGCTTAGTTCACGCTAACACTGAAGCTTTCTTT
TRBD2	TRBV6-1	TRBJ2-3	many	CASREGREVDTQYF	TGTGCCAGCAGAGAGGGGAGGGAGGTGGATACGCAGTATTTT
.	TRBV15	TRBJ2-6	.	CATSSVTGTQPLLTF	TGTGCCACCAGCAGTGTTACCGGGACACAACCTCTCCTGACTTTC
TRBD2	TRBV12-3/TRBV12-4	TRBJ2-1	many	CASRTGTSGSHEQFF	TGTGCCAGCAGGACCGGGACTAGCGGGAGTCATGAGCAGTTCTTC
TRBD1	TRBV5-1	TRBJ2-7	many	CASSGTGTYEQYF	TGCGCCAGCAGCGGGACAGGGACCTACGAGCAGTACTTC
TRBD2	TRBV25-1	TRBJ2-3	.	CASSGLTSGSVEYTQYF	TGTGCCAGCAGTGGATTGACTAGCGGGAGTGTCGAATATACGCAGTATTTT
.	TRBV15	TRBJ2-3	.	CATSRMGGNTDTQYF	TGTGCCACCAGCCGGATGGGGGGAAACACTGATACGCAGTATTTT
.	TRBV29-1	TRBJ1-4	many	CSVGSGSEKLFF	TGCAGCGTTGGATCAGGGAGTGAAAAACTGTTTTTT
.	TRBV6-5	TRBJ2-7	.	CASSYSWTGGHNEQYF	TGTGCCAGCAGTTACTCGTGGACTGGCGGACACAACGAGCAGTACTTC
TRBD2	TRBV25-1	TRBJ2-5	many	CASSEMGRGGNVETQYF	TGTGCCAGCAGTGAAATGGGTCGGGGGGGAAATGTAGAGACCCAGTACTTC
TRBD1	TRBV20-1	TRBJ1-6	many	CSARPGQGFSPLHF	TGCAGTGCTAGGCCGGGACAGGGGTTTTCACCCCTCCACTTT
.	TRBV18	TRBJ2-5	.	CASSPLERETQYF	TGTGCCAGCTCACCGCTAGAGCGGGAGACCCAGTACTTC
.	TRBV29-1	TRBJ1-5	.	CSVELPPTHSNQPQHF	TGCAGCGTTGAATTGCCGCCTACGCATAGCAATCAGCCCCAGCATTTT
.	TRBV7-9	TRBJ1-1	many	CASSPRELEAFF	TGTGCCAGCAGCCCCCGTGAGTTAGAAGCTTTCTTT
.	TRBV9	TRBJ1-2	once	CASSVAPGRAYGYTF	TGTGCCAGCAGCGTAGCCCCCGGCAGGGCCTATGGCTACACCTTC
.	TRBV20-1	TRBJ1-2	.	CSAMDGYGYTF	TGCAGTGCTATGGACGGCTATGGCTACACCTTC
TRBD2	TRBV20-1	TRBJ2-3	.	CSARGVSGSSTDTQYF	TGCAGTGCTAGGGGGGTTAGCGGGAGTAGCACAGATACGCAGTATTTT
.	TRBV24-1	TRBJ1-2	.	CASKGRYGYTF	TGTGCCTCCAAAGGGAGGTATGGCTACACCTTC
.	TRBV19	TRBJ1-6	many	CASSISGFDSPLHF	TGTGCCAGTAGTATATCAGGGTTCGACTCACCCCTCCACTTT
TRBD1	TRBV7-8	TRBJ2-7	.	CASSLSRDRGYEQYF	TGTGCCAGCAGCTTAAGTCGGGACAGGGGCTACGAGCAGTACTTC
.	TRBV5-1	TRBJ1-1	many	CASSLGRGGLNTEAFF	TGCGCCAGCAGCTTGGGGAGGGGAGGATTGAACACTGAAGCTTTCTTT
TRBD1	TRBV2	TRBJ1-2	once	CASTEQATGDSGGYTF	TGTGCCAGCACGGAACAGGCGACTGGGGACAGCGGCGGCTACACCTTC
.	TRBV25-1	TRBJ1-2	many	CASSRLHGYTF	TGTGCCAGCTCCCGACTCCACGGCTACACCTTC
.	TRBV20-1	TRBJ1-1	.	CSARGGTNSEAFF	TGCAGTGCTAGAGGGGGCACTAACTCTGAAGCTTTCTTT
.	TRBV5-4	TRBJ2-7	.	CASSLGGLYEQYF	TGTGCCAGCAGCTTGGGGGGACTCTACGAGCAGTACTTC
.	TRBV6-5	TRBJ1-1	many	CASSGQMNTEAFF	TGTGCCAGCAGTGGACAGATGAACACTGAAGCTTTCTTT
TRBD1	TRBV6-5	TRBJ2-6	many	CASSRTGTGDRAGANVLTF	TGTGCCAGCAGCCGAACCGGGACAGGGGATCGGGCCGGGGCCAACGTCCTGACTTTC
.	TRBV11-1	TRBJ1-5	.	CASSLGLPNEHF	TGTGCCAGCAGCTTAGGGCTACCGAATGAGCATTTT
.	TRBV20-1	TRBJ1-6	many	CSARVQKGSPLHF	TGCAGTGCTAGAGTACAGAAGGGATCACCCCTCCACTTT